One and the same sample provided the 6 T cell receptor beta chains below, sequenced in a study of OX40 agonist ivuxolimab in advanced cancers. Library construction relied on the immunoSEQ multiplex PCR assay. TCRdb took over this immuneACCESS table, retaining in-frame rearrangements with V and J assigned. Such tables are incomplete; in checked studies, under half of the missing clones stem from an unresolved V gene, and the remainder is unexplained. In this sample the table shows under 80,000 clones, roughly 85% of which occur a single time. 2% to 2.5% of the sample is taken by the ten largest. Sequencing used CD4+ or CD8+ T cells sorted from blood, obtained in a trial of the OX40 agonist ivuxolimab. The receptors were gathered from an adult with an advanced solid tumor such as melanoma, head and neck, liver or kidney cancer.

The chain links TRBV29-1 to TRBJ1-5; D unclear. The CDR3 length is 14 residues. Germline lookup yields CDR1 SQVTM and CDR2 ANQGSEA. V lost 4 bases to trimming and J lost 4 bases, with 14 bases between them. The CDR3 DNA follows: TGCAGCGTTGTCCCTGTAGGAGGAAATCAGCCCCAGCATTTT. Protein: CSVVPVGGNQPQHF.

The gene calls are TRBV6-5 and TRBJ1-1, with D perhaps TRBD1 (5 bases). Germline V gives CDR1 MNHEY, CDR2 SVGAGI. Trimming cost V 5 bases and J 5 bases, with 15 bases left between them. The CDR3 contains 14 residues. CDR3 in amino acids: CASSPGTRPTEAFF. The CDR3, as DNA: TGTGCCAGCAGTCCAGGGACCCGGCCAACTGAAGCTTTCTTT.

V gene TRBV19 combines with J gene TRBJ1-6, with D unclear. Trimming removed 3 bases from V and 9 bases from J, with 12 bases in between. In germline, CDR1 is LNHDA, CDR2 SQIVND (reference sequence). This CDR3 is 14 amino acids long. The CDR3, as DNA: TGTGCCAGTAGTATTGAGGAAACGGGTTCACCCCTCCACTTT. This gives the protein CASSIEETGSPLHF.

The chain links TRBV29-1 to TRBJ1-1, with D possibly TRBD1 on 6 matching bases. The CDR3 contains 12 residues. Deletions cut 4 bases from V and 8 bases from J, with 14 bases between. Germline V gene sequence: CDR1 SQVTM, CDR2 ANQGSEA. The CDR3 DNA reads TGCAGCGTTGGGACAGCAGGAGGGGAAGCTTTCTTT. As protein: CSVGTAGGEAFF.

This chain joins TRBV11-2 and TRBJ2-4, with TRBD1 as a possible D gene (5 bases). Trimming left V 1 base short and J 4 bases short, with 8 bases between. CDR1 and CDR2 from the germline V gene are SGHAT and FQNNGV. This CDR3 has 14 residues. The CDR3 sequence is CASSLVAGKNIQYF. CDR3 DNA: TGTGCCAGCAGCTTAGTGGCAGGGAAAAACATTCAGTACTTC.

The chain couples TRBV7-6 to TRBJ2-7; D uncertain. This CDR3 is built from 12 residues. Trimming cost V 1 base and J 2 bases, with 3 bases left between them. Germline CDR1 and CDR2: SGHVS and FNYEAQ. CDR3 loop: CASSLVPYEQYF. For the CDR3, the DNA is TGTGCCAGCAGCTTAGTACCCTACGAGCAGTACTTC.